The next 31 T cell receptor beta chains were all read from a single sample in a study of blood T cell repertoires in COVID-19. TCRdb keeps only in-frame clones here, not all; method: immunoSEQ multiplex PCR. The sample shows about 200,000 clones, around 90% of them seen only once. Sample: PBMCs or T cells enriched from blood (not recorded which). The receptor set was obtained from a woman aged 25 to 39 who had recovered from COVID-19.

CDR3 coding DNA: TGTGCCAGTAGCGAAACAGGAGACTCTGGAAACACCATATATTTT. It encodes CASSETGDSGNTIYF. The chain uses TRBV19 and TRBJ1-3; the D gene is possibly TRBD1 (5 bases). Trimming removed 6 bases from V and 0 bases from J, with 12 bases in between. Germline CDR1 is LNHDA and CDR2 is SQIVND (reference sequence). The CDR3 runs to 15 residues.

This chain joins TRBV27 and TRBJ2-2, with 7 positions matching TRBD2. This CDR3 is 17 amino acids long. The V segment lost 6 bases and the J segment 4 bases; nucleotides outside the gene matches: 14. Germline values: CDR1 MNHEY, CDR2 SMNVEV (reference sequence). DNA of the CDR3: TGTGCCAGCAGGCACCTCTTAGCGGGCGGAATCACCGGGGAGCTGTTTTTT. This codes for CASRHLLAGGITGELFF.

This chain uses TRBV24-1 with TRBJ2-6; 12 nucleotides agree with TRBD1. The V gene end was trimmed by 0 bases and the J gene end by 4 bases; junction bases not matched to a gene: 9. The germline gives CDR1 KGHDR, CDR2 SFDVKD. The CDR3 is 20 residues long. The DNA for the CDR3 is TGTGCCACCAGTGATTTGCCCGGCCGGGACAGGGGGCACGGGGCCAACGTCCTGACTTTC. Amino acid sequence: CATSDLPGRDRGHGANVLTF.

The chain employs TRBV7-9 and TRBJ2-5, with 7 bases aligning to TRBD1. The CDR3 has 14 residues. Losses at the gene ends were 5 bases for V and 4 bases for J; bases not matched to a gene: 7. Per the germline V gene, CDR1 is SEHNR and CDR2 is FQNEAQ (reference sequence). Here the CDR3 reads CASSPRQGRETQYF. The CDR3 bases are TGTGCCAGCAGCCCCCGACAGGGTAGAGAGACCCAGTACTTC.

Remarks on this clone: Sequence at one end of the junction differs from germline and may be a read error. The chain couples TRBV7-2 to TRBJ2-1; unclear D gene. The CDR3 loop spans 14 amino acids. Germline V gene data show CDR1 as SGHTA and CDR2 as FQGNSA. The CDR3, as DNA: TGTGCCAGCAGCTTACAGGCCTCCGACAATGAGCAGTTCTTC. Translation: CASSLQASDNEQFF.

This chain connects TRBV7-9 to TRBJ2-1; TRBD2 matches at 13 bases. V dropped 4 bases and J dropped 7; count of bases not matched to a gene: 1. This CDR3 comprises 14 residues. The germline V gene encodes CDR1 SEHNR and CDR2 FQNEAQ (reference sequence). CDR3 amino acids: CASSWGLAGNEQFF. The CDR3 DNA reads TGTGCCAGCAGCTGGGGACTAGCGGGAAATGAGCAGTTCTTC. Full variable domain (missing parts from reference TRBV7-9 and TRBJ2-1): DTGVSQNPRHKITKRGQNVTFRCDPISEHNRLYWYRQTLGQGPEFLTYFQNEAQLEKSRLLSDRFSAERPKGSFSTLEIQRTEQGDSAMYLCASSWGLAGNEQFFGPGTRLTVL.

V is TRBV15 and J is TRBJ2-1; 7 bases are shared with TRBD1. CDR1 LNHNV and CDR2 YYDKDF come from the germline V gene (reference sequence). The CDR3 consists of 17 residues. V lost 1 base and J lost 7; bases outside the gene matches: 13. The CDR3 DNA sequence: TGTGCCACCAGCAGAGCTTTCGGGCAGGGGGAAGTGAATGAGCAGTTCTTC. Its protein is CATSRAFGQGEVNEQFF. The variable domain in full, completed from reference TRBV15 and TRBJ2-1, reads DAMVIQNPRYQVTQFGKPVTLSCSQTLNHNVMYWYQQKSSQAPKLLFHYYDKDFNNEADTPDNFQSRRPNTSFCFLDIRSPGLGDTAMYLCATSRAFGQGEVNEQFFGPGTRLTVL.

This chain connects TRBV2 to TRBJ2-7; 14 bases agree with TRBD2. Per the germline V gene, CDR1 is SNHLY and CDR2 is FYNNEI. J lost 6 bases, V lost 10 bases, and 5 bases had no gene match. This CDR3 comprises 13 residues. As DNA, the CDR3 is TGTGCCATCCTGGGACTAGCGGGAGCCGAGCAGTACTTC. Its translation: CAILGLAGAEQYF.

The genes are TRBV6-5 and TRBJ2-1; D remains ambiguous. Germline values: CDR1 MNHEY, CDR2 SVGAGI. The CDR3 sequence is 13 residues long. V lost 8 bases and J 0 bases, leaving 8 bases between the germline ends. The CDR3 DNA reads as TGTGCCAGCGGGCTGGACTCCTACAATGAGCAGTTCTTC. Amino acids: CASGLDSYNEQFF.

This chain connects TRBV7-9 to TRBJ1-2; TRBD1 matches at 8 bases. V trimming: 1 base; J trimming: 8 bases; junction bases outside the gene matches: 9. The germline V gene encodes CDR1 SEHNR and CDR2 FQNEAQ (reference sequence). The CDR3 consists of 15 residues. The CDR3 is CASSLERQGARGYTF. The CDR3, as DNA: TGTGCCAGCAGCTTAGAACGGCAGGGGGCACGGGGCTACACCTTC.

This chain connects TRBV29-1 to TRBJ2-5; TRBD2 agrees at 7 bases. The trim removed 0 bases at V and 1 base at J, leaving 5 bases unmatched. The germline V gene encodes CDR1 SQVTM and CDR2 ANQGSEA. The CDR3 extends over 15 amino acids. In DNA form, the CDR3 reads TGCAGCGTTGAAGATCCCGGGGAGGGCCAAGAGACCCAGTACTTC. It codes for CSVEDPGEGQETQYF.

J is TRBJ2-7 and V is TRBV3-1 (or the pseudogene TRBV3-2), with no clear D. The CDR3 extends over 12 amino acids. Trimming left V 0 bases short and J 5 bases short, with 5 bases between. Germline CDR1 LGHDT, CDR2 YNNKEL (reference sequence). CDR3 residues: CASSQDGHEQYF. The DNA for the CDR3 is TGTGCCAGCAGCCAAGATGGCCACGAGCAGTACTTC.

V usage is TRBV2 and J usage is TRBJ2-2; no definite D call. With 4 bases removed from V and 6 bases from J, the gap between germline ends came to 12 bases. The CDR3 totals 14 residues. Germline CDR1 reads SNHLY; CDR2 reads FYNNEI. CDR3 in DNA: TGTGCCAGCAGTGTGAGGCATTCCCCCGGGGAGCTGTTTTTT. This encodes CASSVRHSPGELFF.

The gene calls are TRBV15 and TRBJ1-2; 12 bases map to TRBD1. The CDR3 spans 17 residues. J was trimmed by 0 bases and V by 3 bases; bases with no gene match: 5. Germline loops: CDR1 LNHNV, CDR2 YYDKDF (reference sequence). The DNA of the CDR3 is TGTGCCACCAGCAGCGGGACAGGGGGCATCCCTAACTATGGCTACACCTTC. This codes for CATSSGTGGIPNYGYTF. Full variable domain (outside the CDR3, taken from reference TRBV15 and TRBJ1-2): DAMVIQNPRYQVTQFGKPVTLSCSQTLNHNVMYWYQQKSSQAPKLLFHYYDKDFNNEADTPDNFQSRRPNTSFCFLDIRSPGLGDTAMYLCATSSGTGGIPNYGYTFGSGTRLTVV.

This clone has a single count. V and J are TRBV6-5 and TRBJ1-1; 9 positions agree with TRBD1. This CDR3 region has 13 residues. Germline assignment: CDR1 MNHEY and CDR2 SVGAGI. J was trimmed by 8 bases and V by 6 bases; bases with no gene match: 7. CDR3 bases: TGTGCCAGCAGAGAGCTCGGGACAGGGGAAGCTTTCTTT. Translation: CASRELGTGEAFF.

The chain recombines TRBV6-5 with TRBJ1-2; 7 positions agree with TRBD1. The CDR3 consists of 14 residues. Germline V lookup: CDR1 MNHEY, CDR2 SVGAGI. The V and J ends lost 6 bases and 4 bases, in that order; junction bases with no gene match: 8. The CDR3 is CASRGGGQIYGYTF. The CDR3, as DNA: TGTGCCAGCAGAGGAGGGGGACAGATCTATGGCTACACCTTC.

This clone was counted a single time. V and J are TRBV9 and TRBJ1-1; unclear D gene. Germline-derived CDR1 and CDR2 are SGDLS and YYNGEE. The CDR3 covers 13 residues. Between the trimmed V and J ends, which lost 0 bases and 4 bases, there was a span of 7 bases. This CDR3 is CASSVGGFTEAFF. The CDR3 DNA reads TGTGCCAGCAGCGTAGGAGGGTTCACTGAAGCTTTCTTT.

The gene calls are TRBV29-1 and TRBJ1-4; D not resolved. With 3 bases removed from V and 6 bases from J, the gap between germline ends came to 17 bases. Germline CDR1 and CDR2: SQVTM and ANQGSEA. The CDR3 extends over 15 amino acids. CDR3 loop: CSVDWVGAGDEKLFF. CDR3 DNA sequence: TGCAGCGTTGATTGGGTGGGAGCGGGAGATGAAAAACTGTTTTTT.

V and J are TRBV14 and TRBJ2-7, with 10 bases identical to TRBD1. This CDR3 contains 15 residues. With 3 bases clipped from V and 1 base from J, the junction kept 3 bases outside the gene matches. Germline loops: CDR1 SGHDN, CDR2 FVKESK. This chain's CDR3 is CASSHGQGVSYEQYF. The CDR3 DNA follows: TGTGCCAGCAGCCATGGACAGGGGGTGTCCTACGAGCAGTACTTC.

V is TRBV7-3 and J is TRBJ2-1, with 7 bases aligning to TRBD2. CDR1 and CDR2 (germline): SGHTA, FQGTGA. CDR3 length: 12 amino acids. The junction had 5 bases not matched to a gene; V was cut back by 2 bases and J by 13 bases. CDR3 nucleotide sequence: TGTGCCAGCAGCTTAGACGGACTAGGCCAGTTCTTC. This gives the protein CASSLDGLGQFF.

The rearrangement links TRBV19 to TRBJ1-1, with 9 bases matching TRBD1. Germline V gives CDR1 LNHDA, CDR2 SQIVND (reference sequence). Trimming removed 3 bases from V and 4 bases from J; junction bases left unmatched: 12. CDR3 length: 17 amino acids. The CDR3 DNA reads TGTGCCAGTAGTATGGGACAGGGTCGATTTTACGGCACTGAAGCTTTCTTT. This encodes CASSMGQGRFYGTEAFF.

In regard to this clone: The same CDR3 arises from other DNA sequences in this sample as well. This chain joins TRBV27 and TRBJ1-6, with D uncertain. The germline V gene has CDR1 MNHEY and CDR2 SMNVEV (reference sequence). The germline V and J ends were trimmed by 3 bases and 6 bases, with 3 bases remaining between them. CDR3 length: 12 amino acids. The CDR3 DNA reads TGTGCCAGCAGTTTTCTTAATTCACCCCTCCACTTT. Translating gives CASSFLNSPLHF.

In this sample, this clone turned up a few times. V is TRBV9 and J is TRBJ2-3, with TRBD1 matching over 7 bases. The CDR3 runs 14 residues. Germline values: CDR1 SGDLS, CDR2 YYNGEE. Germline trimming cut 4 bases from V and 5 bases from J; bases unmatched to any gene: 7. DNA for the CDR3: TGTGCCAGCAGCCCCAATCCAGGGGGAGATACGCAGTATTTT. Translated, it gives CASSPNPGGDTQYF. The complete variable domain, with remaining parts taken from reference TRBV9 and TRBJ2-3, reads DSGVTQTPKHLITATGQRVTLRCSPRSGDLSVYWYQQSLDQGLQFLIQYYNGEERAKGNILERFSAQQFPDLHSELNLSSLELGDSALYFCASSPNPGGDTQYFGPGTRLTVL.

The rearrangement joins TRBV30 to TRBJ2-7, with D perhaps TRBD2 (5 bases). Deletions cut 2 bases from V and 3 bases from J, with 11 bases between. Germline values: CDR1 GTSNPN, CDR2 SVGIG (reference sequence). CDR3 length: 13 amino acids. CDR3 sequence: CAWSPRGYYEQYF. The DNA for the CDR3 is TGTGCCTGGAGTCCCCGGGGTTACTACGAGCAGTACTTC.

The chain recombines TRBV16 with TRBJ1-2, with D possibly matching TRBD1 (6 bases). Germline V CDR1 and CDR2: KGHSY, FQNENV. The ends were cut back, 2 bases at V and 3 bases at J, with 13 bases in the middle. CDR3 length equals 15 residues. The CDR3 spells CASSQRTDAHYGYTF. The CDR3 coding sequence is TGTGCCAGCAGCCAAAGGACAGACGCCCACTATGGCTACACCTTC. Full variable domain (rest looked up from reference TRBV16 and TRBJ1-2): GEEVAQTPKHLVRGEGQKAKLYCAPIKGHSYVFWYQQVLKNEFKFLISFQNENVFDETGMPKERFSAKCLPNSPCSLEIQATKLEDSAVYFCASSQRTDAHYGYTFGSGTRLTVV.

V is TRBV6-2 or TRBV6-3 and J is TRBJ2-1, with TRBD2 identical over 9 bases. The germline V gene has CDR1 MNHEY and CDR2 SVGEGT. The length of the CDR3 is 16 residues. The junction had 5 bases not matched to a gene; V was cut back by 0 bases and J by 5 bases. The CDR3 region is CASSYSRGGADNEQFF. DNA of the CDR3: TGTGCCAGCAGTTACTCGCGGGGGGGCGCGGACAATGAGCAGTTCTTC.

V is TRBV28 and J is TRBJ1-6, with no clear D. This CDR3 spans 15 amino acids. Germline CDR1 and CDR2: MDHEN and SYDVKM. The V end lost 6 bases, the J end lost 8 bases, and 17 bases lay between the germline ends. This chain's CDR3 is CASSRTDNGDSPLHF. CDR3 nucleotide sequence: TGTGCCAGCAGCCGAACCGACAACGGGGATTCACCCCTCCACTTT.

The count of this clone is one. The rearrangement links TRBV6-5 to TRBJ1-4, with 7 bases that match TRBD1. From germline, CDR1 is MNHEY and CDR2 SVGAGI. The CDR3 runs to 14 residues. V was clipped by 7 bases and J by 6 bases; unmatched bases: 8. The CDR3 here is CASTPTGWDEKLFF. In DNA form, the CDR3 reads TGTGCCAGCACCCCGACAGGGTGGGATGAAAAACTGTTTTTT.

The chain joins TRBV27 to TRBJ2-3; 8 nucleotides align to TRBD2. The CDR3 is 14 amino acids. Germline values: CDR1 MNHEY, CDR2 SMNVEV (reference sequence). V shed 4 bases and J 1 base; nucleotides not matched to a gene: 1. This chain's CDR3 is CASSSREGTDTQYF. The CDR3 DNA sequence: TGTGCCAGCAGTTCGCGGGAGGGCACAGATACGCAGTATTTT.

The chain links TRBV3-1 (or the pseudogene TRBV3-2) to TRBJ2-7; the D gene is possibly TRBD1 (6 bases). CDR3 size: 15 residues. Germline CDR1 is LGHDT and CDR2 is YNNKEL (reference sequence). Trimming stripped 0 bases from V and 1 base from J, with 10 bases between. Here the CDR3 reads CASSQDTRGSYEQYF. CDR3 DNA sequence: TGTGCCAGCAGCCAAGACACTAGGGGGTCCTACGAGCAGTACTTC.

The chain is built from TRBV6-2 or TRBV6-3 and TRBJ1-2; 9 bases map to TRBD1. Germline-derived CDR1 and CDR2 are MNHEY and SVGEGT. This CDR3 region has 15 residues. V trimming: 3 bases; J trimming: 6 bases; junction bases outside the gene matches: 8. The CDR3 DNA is TGTGCCAGCAGTTATATGGGACAGGGAAGAGATGGCTACACCTTC. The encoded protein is CASSYMGQGRDGYTF.